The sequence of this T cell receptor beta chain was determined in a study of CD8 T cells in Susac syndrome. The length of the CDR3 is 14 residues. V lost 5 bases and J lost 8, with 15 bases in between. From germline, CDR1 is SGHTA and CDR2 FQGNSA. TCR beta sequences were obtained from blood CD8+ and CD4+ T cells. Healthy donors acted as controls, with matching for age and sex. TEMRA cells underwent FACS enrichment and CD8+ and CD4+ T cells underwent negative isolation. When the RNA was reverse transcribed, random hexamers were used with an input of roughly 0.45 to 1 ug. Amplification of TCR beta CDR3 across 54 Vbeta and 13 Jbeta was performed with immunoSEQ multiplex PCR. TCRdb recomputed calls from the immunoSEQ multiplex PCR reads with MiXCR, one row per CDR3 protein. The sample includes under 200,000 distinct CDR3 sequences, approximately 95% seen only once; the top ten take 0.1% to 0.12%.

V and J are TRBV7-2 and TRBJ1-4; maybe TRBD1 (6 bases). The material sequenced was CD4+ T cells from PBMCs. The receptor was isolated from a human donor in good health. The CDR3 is CASSLSRGLEKLFF. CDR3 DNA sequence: TGTGCCAGCAGCCTAAGCAGGGGATTAGAAAAACTGTTTTTT. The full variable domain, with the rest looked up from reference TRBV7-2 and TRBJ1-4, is GAGVSQSPSNKVTEKGKDVELRCDPISGHTALYWYRQSLGQGLEFLIYFQGNSAPDKSGLPSDRFSAERTGGSVSTLTIQRTQQEDSAVYLCASSLSRGLEKLFFGSGTQLSVL.